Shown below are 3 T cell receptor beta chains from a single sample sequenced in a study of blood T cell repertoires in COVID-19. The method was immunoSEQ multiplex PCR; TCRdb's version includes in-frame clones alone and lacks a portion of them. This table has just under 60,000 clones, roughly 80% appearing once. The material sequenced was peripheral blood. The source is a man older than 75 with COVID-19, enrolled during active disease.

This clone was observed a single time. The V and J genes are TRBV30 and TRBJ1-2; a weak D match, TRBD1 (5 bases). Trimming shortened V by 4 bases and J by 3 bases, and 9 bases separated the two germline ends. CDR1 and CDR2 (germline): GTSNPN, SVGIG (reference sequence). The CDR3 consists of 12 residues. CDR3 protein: CAWMDTYYGYTF. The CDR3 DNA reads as TGTGCCTGGATGGACACCTACTATGGCTACACCTTC. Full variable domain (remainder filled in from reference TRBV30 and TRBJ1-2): SQTIHQWPATLVQPVGSPLSLECTVEGTSNPNLYWYRQAAGRGLQLLFYSVGIGQISSEVPQNLSASRPQDRQFILSSKKLLLSDSGFYLCAWMDTYYGYTFGSGTRLTVV.

The CDR3 sequence is CASSQVRQNYGYTF. The CDR3 DNA follows: TGTGCCAGCAGCCAAGTGAGGCAGAACTATGGCTACACCTTC. The chain is built from TRBV3-1 (or the pseudogene TRBV3-2) and TRBJ1-2, with no clear D. Trimming pared 1 base from V and 2 bases from J, leaving 8 bases between. Germline lookup yields CDR1 LGHDT and CDR2 YNNKEL (reference sequence). The CDR3 runs to 14 residues.

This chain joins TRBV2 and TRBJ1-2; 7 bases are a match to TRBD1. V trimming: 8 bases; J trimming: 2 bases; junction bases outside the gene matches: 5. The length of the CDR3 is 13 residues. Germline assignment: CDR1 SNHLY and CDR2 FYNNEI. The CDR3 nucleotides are TGTGCCAGCCTGAGGGACAGCAACTATGGCTACACCTTC. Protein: CASLRDSNYGYTF.